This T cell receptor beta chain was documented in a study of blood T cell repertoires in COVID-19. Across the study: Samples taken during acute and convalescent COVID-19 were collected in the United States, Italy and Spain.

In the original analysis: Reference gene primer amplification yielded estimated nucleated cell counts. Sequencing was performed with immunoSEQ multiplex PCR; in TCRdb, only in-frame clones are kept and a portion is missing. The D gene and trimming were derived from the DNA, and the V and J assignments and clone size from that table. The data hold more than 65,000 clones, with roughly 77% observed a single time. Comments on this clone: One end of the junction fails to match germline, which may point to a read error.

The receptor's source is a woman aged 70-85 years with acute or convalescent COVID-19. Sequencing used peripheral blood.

The CDR3 spells CASRPAAGTGVLF. CDR3 coding DNA: TGTGCCAGCAGGCCCGCCGCCGGGACAGGTGTCCTCTTT. This chain connects TRBV7-2 to TRBJ2-3; 8 nucleotides match TRBD1. Germline lookup yields CDR1 SGHTA and CDR2 FQGNSA. This CDR3 region has 13 residues.